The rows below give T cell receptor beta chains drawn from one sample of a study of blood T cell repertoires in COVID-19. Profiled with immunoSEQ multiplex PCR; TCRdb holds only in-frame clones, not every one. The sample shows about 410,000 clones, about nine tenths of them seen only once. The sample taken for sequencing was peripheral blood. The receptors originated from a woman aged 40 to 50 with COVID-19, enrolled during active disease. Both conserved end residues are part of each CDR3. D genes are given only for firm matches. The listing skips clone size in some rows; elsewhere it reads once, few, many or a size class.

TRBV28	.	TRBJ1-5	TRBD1	TGTGCCAGCAGACTCGGACAGGGGGTCCATCAGCCCCAGCATTTT	CASRLGQGVHQPQHF
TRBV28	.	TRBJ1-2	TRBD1	TGTGCCAGCAGGCCGACAGGGGGTAACTATGGCTACACCTTC	CASRPTGGNYGYTF
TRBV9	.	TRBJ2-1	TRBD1	TGTGCCAGCAGCTCAAGACAGGGGACCTACAATGAGCAGTTCTTC	CASSSRQGTYNEQFF
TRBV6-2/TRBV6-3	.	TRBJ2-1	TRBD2	TGTGCCAGCAGTTCCCTAGCGGGGCGGCAGTTCTTC	CASSSLAGRQFF
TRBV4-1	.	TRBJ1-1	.	TGCGCCAGCAGCCAAGGGGGAGGACCCGAGATGAACACTGAAGCTTTCTTT	CASSQGGGPEMNTEAFF
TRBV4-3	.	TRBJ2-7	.	TGCGCCAGCAGCCGGGACATCACCTACGAGCAGTACTTC	CASSRDITYEQYF
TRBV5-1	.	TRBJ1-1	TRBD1	TGCGCCAGCAGCCGGACAGGGCGTCCTGAAGCTTTCTTT	CASSRTGRPEAFF
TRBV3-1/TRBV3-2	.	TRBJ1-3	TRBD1	TGTGCCAGCAGCCAGCCGGACAGGGGCTCGTCTGGAAACACCATATATTTT	CASSQPDRGSSGNTIYF
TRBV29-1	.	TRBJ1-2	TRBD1	TGCAGCGTTGACCCGGGACAGGGGGAGTCTGGCTACACCTTC	CSVDPGQGESGYTF
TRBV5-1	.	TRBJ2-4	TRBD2	TGCGCCAGCAGCTTGGGGCTAGCGGGAACGATTAGGGCCAAAAACATTCAGTACTTC	CASSLGLAGTIRAKNIQYF
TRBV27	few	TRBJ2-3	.	TGTGCCAGCAGCGACTCATCCCCCACAGATACGCAGTATTTT	CASSDSSPTDTQYF
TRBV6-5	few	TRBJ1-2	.	TGTGCCAGCAGTCCTTGGCCTGACTATGGCTACACCTTC	CASSPWPDYGYTF
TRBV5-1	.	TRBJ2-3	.	TGCGCCAGCAGCCCACGCGCGGGGGCGGGCCCAGATACGCAGTATTTT	CASSPRAGAGPDTQYF
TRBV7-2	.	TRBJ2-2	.	TGTGCCAGCGGAAGGGTTCGGGGGTACTCGGGGACCGGGGAGCTGTTTTTT	CASGRVRGYSGTGELFF
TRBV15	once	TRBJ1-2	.	TGTGCCACCAGCAGAGATCCGGACAGACTGGGCTATGGCTACACCTTC	CATSRDPDRLGYGYTF
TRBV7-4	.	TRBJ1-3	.	TGTGCCAGCAGCTTTTTGCCGGAGACAGGATGCTCTGGAAACACCATATATTTT	CASSFLPETGCSGNTIYF
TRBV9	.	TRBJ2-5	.	TGTGCCAGCAGCCCCAGACGGGATGAGGAGACCCAGTACTTC	CASSPRRDEETQYF
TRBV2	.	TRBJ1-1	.	TGTGCCAGCAGTGAAGCGCGGGCAGCTTTCTTT	CASSEARAAFF
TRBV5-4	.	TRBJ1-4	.	TGTGCCAGCAGCTTTACAGGGTTGGAGAGGGAAAAACTGTTTTTT	CASSFTGLEREKLFF
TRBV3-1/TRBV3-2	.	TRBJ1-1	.	TGTGCCAGCAGCGTATCGCGGGGGGACACTGAAGCTTTCTTT	CASSVSRGDTEAFF
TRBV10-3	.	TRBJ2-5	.	TGTGCCATCAGGGACACCGGTGGGGAGACCCAGTACTTC	CAIRDTGGETQYF
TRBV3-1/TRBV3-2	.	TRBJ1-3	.	TGTGCCAGCAGCCGGACACAGGGTTTATCTGGAAACACCATATATTTT	CASSRTQGLSGNTIYF
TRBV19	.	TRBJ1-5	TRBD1	TGTGCCAGTAGTAGGTCGACAGGGGCTATTCAGCCCCAGCATTTT	CASSRSTGAIQPQHF
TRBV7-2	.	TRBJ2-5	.	TGTGCCAGCAGCTTAGGAGGCACAGGCGCGGAGACCCAGTACTTC	CASSLGGTGAETQYF
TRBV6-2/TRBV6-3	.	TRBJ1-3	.	TGTGCCAGCAGCCAGCCGGGACTGCCCTCTGGAAACACCATATATTTT	CASSQPGLPSGNTIYF
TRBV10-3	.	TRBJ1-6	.	TGTGCCATCTCGGACACAACGAATTCACCCCTCCACTTT	CAISDTTNSPLHF
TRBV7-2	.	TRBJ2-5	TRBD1	TGTGCCAGCAGCTTAGCGCCCGGGACAGCCCAGACCCAGTACTTC	CASSLAPGTAQTQYF
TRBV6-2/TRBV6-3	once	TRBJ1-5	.	TGTGCCAGCAGCCTACAGGGTCTGGGCAATCAGCCCCAGCATTTT	CASSLQGLGNQPQHF
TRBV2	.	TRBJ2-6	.	TGTGCCAGCAGTGAGGCGGGCTCTGGGGCCAACGTCCTGACTTTC	CASSEAGSGANVLTF
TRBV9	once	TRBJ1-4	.	TGTGCCAGCAGCGTAGCCCGGGACAAAAATGAAAAACTGTTTTTT	CASSVARDKNEKLFF
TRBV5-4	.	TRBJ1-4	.	TGTGCCAGCAGCCCGACAGTCTCTAATGAAAAACTGTTTTTT	CASSPTVSNEKLFF
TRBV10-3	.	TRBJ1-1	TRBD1	TGTGCCATCAGTGGGGGACAGGCCACGAACACTGAAGCTTTCTTT	CAISGGQATNTEAFF
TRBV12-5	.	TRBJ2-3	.	TGTGCTAGTGGCCCAGACAGGACTAGCACAGATACGCAGTATTTT	CASGPDRTSTDTQYF
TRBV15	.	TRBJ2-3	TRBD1	TGTGCCACCAGCAGAGATTACCCGACAGGGGGCGGGACAGATACGCAGTATTTT	CATSRDYPTGGGTDTQYF
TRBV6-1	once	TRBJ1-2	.	TGTGCCAGCAGTGAAGCGCGGGGGGCCGCTAACTATGGCTACACCTTC	CASSEARGAANYGYTF
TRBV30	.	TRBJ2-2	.	TGTGCCTGGAATGTCTTGGCGGGGTTGGGGGAGCTGTTTTTT	CAWNVLAGLGELFF
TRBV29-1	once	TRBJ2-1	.	TGCAGCGTTGAAGTCTTTGAGAGGTTATTATCCAATGAGCAGTTCTTC	CSVEVFERLLSNEQFF
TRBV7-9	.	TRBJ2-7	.	TGTGCCAGCAGCCGAGGGTACGAGCAGTACTTC	CASSRGYEQYF
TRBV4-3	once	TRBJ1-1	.	TGCGCCAGCAGCCCTAGCCCCCACACGGTTACAGTAGCTTTCTTT	CASSPSPHTVTVAFF
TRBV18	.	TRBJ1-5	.	TGTGCCAGCTCCCCTACAGGTTATAGCAATCAGCCCCAGCATTTT	CASSPTGYSNQPQHF
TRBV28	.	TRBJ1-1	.	TGTGCCAGTACGTGGGGGCCGAACACTGAAGCTTTCTTT	CASTWGPNTEAFF